This T cell receptor (beta chain) was captured in a study of blood T cell repertoires in COVID-19 (dated by TCRdb to 2020 to 2021). In terms of the full investigation: Collaborator samples came from the United States, Italy and Spain and covered acute and convalescent phases of COVID-19. The samples were drawn from the first 160 participants of the ongoing ImmuneRACE study and from 1,254 subjects provided by 6 global collaborators. The prospective study material was composed of cDNA or gDNA derived from T cells, B-cell-depleted T cells, or PBMCs. Where available, HLA class I and class II types were taken from metadata supplied by the sample provider and were not determined by assay-based typing. A freely available public database, intended as a resource for researchers studying the immune response to SARS-CoV-2, is where the repertoires were released. The dataset comprised deeply sampled blood TCRbeta repertoires from subjects exposed to, actively infected with, or recovered from COVID-19. Sample metadata almost always included a de-identified subject ID, COVID-19 status, age in years and sex.

Based on the germline V gene, the CDR1 and CDR2 sequences are SNHLY and FYNNEI. From cysteine to phenylalanine, the CDR3 is 12 amino acids long. Only the CDR3 portion is preserved as DNA: 36 bases, with reading frame beginning at the first base. The junction shows trimming of 6 bases on V and 3 bases on J, plus 8 bases between the germline ends. TCRbeta CDR3 regions were amplified from genomic DNA by means of the immunoSEQ Assay, a bias-controlled multiplex PCR. Per the authors' processing: Within the assay, amplification of reference gene primers was used to estimate how many nucleated cells each sample contained. To quantify the absolute abundance of each unique TCRbeta CDR3 rearrangement, sequence reads were collapsed and filtered. For each sample, productive Simpson clonality was calculated as the square root of Simpson's diversity index over productive rearrangements. Sourced from immuneACCESS, this table was stored by TCRdb with only in-frame sequences that have V and J called. A share of the clones is absent; for the studies checked, an unresolved V gene accounts for under half, and the remainder has no known explanation. Clone size and V and J calls were adopted from that table, with D and trimming inferred from the DNA. In all, the sample holds 200,000 to 250,000 clones, and around 90% of those were seen once. Over 0.75% of the sample comes from the top ten.

Of note for this clone: It lacks a known antigen. No base quality values were provided; no much bigger clone lies one nucleotide off.

At one collaborating source in Seattle, patients were enrolled during active infection and were followed longitudinally through the course of disease. Each collaborating institution followed its own protocols to collect whole blood in K2EDTA tubes. For TCRbeta analysis, collaborator samples were shipped as frozen whole blood, as isolated PBMCs, or as DNA extracted from either sample type. What the authors observed across the whole study: The amount of clinical and demographic metadata varied by source and participant and was provided uncurated.

Recombination linked TRBV2 to TRBJ1-2; no D gene can be assigned with confidence. This TCR was recovered from a man aged 60-69 years with COVID-19, enrolled during active disease. The sample consisted of peripheral blood. CDR3 reads: CASRQAHYGYTF. The DNA is TGTGCCAGCAGGCAAGCGCACTATGGCTACACCTTC.